This T cell receptor beta chain was observed in a study of radiotherapy plus CTLA-4 blockade in lung cancer. Sequencing was performed with immunoSEQ multiplex PCR; in TCRdb, only in-frame clones are kept and a portion is missing. The table has about 120,000 clones, roughly four fifths seen once; the top ten hold approximately 3.5%. The source of this sequence is a human donor with non-small cell lung cancer that progressed on radiotherapy plus ipilimumab. Some clones in this sample may be carry-over from other donors' samples. The sequenced sample was peripheral blood, obtained from a patient treated with radiotherapy plus ipilimumab.

The CDR3 DNA is TGCGCCAGCAGCTTGTGGTACGAGGGCAGGAACTATAATTCACCCCTCCACTTT. It translates to CASSLWYEGRNYNSPLHF. The chain joins TRBV5-1 to TRBJ1-6, with D unclear. The CDR3 extends over 18 amino acids. Trimming stripped 1 base from V and 3 bases from J, with 17 bases between. CDR1 is SGHRS, CDR2 YFSETQ, per germline.